Following are 12 T cell receptor beta chains from one sample sequenced in a study of molecular identifiers for immune sequencing clone quantification. TCRdb independently ran MiXCR on the PCR reads; one entry per CDR3 protein. Here the sample spans about 640,000 distinct CDR3 sequences, less than 20% being singletons. Material for sequencing was naive CD8+ T cells from blood, with Jurkat cell RNA spiked in. Documented subset: FACS-sorted CD8+CD4-CCR7+CD45RA+ naive T cells. Every receptor here comes from a human donor in good health. Some libraries in this study had Jurkat cell RNA spiked in.

This clonotype occurred many times. The gene calls are TRBV12-3 or TRBV12-4 and TRBJ2-3; D perhaps matches TRBD2 (6 bases). The CDR3 length is 13 residues. Trimming pared 9 bases from V and 3 bases from J, leaving 13 bases between. The CDR3 here is CASSPSETDTQYF. CDR3 DNA: TGTGCCAGTTCGCCTAGCGAGACAGATACGCAGTATTTT.

At least ten counts were recorded for this clonotype. V gene TRBV29-1 combines with J gene TRBJ2-7; 10 nucleotides agree with TRBD1. Germline V CDR1 and CDR2: SQVTM, ANQGSEA. V lost 6 bases to trimming and J lost 3 bases; unmatched junction nucleotides: 8. CDR3 length equals 14 residues. The CDR3 loop reads CSVQLRDRGYEQYF. The CDR3 DNA is TGCAGCGTCCAATTACGGGACAGGGGCTACGAGCAGTACTTC.

A remark on this clonotype: One base away lies a much larger clone, so this may be a sequencing read error. The chain joins TRBV20-1 to TRBJ1-6, with D perhaps matching TRBD1 (6 bases). The length of the CDR3 is 17 residues. CDR1 is DFQATT, CDR2 SNEGSKA, per germline (reference sequence). The CDR3 sequence: CSARDFRQAGYNSPPHF. For the CDR3, the DNA is TGCAGTGCTAGAGATTTTCGACAGGCAGGATATAATTCACCCCCCCACTTT.

This clonotype has just a few counts. The chain carries TRBV19 and TRBJ1-1; D perhaps matches TRBD1 (6 bases). This CDR3 has 15 amino acids. CDR1 and CDR2 from the germline V gene are LNHDA and SQIVND (reference sequence). V was shortened by 3 bases and J by 5 bases, with 16 bases between the two germline ends. CDR3 amino acids: CASSIFFGGLTEAFF. The CDR3 region has the DNA TGTGCCAGTAGTATTTTTTTCGGGGGGCTGACTGAAGCTTTCTTT.

This clonotype was seen a handful of times. V gene TRBV5-1 combines with J gene TRBJ2-3; possible D gene TRBD2, 6 bases. The CDR3 is 18 amino acids. Deletions cut 4 bases from V and 3 bases from J, with 24 bases between. Germline CDR1 and CDR2: SGHRS and YFSETQ. The CDR3 region has the DNA TGCGCCAGCAGCCGAATTCCTCAAAGACTAGTCCGTACAGATACGCAGTATTTT. Amino acids: CASSRIPQRLVRTDTQYF.

In this sample, this clonotype turned up many times. CDR3 sequence: CASSDDLLGVNEKLFF. The DNA of the CDR3 is TGTGCCAGCAGCGATGACCTACTTGGGGTCAATGAAAAACTGTTTTTT. The V and J genes are TRBV28 and TRBJ1-4; D remains ambiguous. The CDR3 is 16 amino acids. Looked up from germline, CDR1 is MDHEN and CDR2 is SYDVKM. V shed 6 bases and J shed 5 bases, with 19 bases lying between them. Complete variable domain (other parts from reference TRBV28 and TRBJ1-4): DVKVTQSSRYLVKRTGEKVFLECVQDMDHENMFWYRQDPGLGLRLIYFSYDVKMKEKGDIPEGYSVSREKKERFSLILESASTNQTSMYLCASSDDLLGVNEKLFFGSGTQLSVL.

The chain couples TRBV7-9 to TRBJ2-7, with D uncertain. CDR3 length equals 12 residues. Trimming pared 8 bases from V and 2 bases from J, leaving 10 bases between. Germline lookup yields CDR1 SEHNR and CDR2 FQNEAQ (reference sequence). The CDR3 bases are TGTGCCAGCGGCTACGGCACCTACGAGCAGTACTTC. This translates into CASGYGTYEQYF.

This clonotype was seen at least ten times. The rearrangement uses TRBV9 and TRBJ2-4, with D uncertain. The germline V gene has CDR1 SGDLS and CDR2 YYNGEE. The length of the CDR3 is 16 residues. V gave up 2 bases and J gave up 0 bases, with 12 bases separating them. CDR3 nucleotide sequence: TGTGCCAGCAGCGTGGCTCCGGGTCAAGCCAAAAACATTCAGTACTTC. Residues: CASSVAPGQAKNIQYF.

This clonotype was observed at least ten times. The chain is built from TRBV28 and TRBJ2-5, with 9 bases fitting TRBD2. V lost 5 bases to trimming and J lost 2 bases; unmatched junction nucleotides: 6. CDR3 length: 15 residues. Germline CDR1 reads MDHEN; CDR2 reads SYDVKM. The chain's CDR3 is CASSLAAGGQETQYF. The CDR3 DNA sequence: TGTGCCAGCAGTCTGGCTGCGGGAGGGCAAGAGACCCAGTACTTC.

This clonotype came up many times. The CDR3 nucleotides read TGTGCCAGCAGCTTTTCTGCGATCGAGCAGTACTTC. Amino acid sequence: CASSFSAIEQYF. The chain has TRBV11-2 and TRBJ2-7; D is uncertain. The CDR3 totals 12 residues. The ends were cut back, 3 bases at V and 6 bases at J, with 9 bases in the middle. Germline V gives CDR1 SGHAT, CDR2 FQNNGV.

This clonotype was observed many times. This chain joins TRBV2 and TRBJ2-7; D call uncertain. With 7 bases removed from V and 1 base from J, the gap between germline ends came to 11 bases. Germline values: CDR1 SNHLY, CDR2 FYNNEI. This CDR3 contains 13 residues. The CDR3 protein is CASNQFGSYEQYF. The CDR3 region has the DNA TGTGCCAGCAATCAATTCGGGTCCTACGAGCAGTACTTC.

The table lists this clonotype with many counts. The CDR3 loop reads CASSVEGESSGNTIYF. The CDR3 DNA reads TGTGCCAGCAGCGTAGAGGGAGAAAGCTCTGGAAACACCATATATTTT. This sequence joins TRBV9 and TRBJ1-3; the D is unclear. Trimming stripped 0 bases from V and 0 bases from J, with 10 bases between. Germline V gene data show CDR1 as SGDLS and CDR2 as YYNGEE. The CDR3 covers 16 residues.